Reported below is one T cell receptor (beta chain). This entry is derived from a study of cytotoxic CD8 clonotypes in ibrutinib-treated CLL. Study-level background: The patients comprised approximately eleven relapsed/refractory and around 14 treatment-naive cases, 17 to 18 IGHV unmutated. Collecting the response samples happened after a median 12 months of treatment, with a range of 6 to 36.

Method: immunoSEQ multiplex PCR; TCRdb's copy keeps in-frame clones and lacks some. The table includes about 140,000 clones, approximately 80% detected once. From cryopreserved PBMCs came around 2 micrograms of genomic DNA used for TCR beta libraries. This CDR3 spans 15 amino acids. Germline V gene sequence: CDR1 SGHVS, CDR2 FQNEAQ. The V end lost 5 bases, the J end lost 3 bases, and 17 bases lay between the germline ends. The sample in question was PBMCs, obtained after 36 months of ibrutinib treatment. The sequence came from a human donor with chronic lymphocytic leukemia. The V gene is TRBV7-8, the J gene TRBJ2-7; D is unresolved. CDR3 DNA: TGTGCCAGCAGCAAGACCAGTACCTTATACTACGAGCAGTACTTC. It translates to CASSKTSTLYYEQYF.